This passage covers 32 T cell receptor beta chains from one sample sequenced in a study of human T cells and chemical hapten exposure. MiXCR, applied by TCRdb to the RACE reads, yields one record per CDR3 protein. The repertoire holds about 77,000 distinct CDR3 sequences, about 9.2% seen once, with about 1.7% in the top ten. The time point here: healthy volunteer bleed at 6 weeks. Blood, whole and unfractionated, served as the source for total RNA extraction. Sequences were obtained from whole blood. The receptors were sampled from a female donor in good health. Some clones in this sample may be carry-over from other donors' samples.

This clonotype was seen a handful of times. CDR3 sequence: CSVPKDRVNTEAFF. The DNA of the CDR3 is TGCAGCGTACCCAAGGACAGGGTTAACACTGAAGCTTTCTTT. The gene calls are TRBV29-1 and TRBJ1-1; 8 bases align to TRBD1. Germline CDR1 and CDR2: SQVTM and ANQGSEA. The CDR3 loop spans 14 amino acids. The ends lost 6 bases at V and 2 bases at J; junction bases unmatched: 8.

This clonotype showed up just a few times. DNA of the CDR3: TGTGCCAGCAGCAAAGTAGCGGGGACAGGGGGCGAAAACGAGCAGTACTTC. Translated, it gives CASSKVAGTGGENEQYF. The rearrangement links TRBV21-1 to TRBJ2-7; TRBD1, the D gene given by the table, was not confirmed from the DNA. TRBV21-1 corresponds to a pseudogene. The CDR3 is 17 amino acids.

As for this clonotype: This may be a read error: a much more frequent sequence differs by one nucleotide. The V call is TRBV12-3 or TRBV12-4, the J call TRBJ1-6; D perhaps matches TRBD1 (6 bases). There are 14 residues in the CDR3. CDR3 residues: CASTLRGPNSPLNF. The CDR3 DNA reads TGTGCCAGCACCCTCCGGGGGCCAAATTCACCCCTCAACTTT.

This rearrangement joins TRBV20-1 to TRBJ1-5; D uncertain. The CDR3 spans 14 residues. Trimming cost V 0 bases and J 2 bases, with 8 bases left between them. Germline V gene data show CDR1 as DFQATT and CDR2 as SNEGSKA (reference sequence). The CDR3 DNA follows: TGCAGTGCTAGAGATCCAGGAGGCAATCAGCCCCAGCATTTT. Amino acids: CSARDPGGNQPQHF.

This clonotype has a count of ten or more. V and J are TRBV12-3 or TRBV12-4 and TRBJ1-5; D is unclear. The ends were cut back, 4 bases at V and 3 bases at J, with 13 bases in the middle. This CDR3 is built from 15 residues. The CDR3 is CASSSRVDPNQPQHF. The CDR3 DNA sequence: TGTGCCAGCAGTTCCCGCGTGGACCCCAATCAGCCCCAGCATTTT.

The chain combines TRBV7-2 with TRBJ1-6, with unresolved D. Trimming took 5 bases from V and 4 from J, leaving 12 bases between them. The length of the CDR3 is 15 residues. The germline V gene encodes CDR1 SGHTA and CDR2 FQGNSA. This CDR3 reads CASSPGGNYNSPLHF. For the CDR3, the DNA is TGTGCCAGCAGCCCCGGAGGGAATTATAATTCACCCCTCCACTTT.

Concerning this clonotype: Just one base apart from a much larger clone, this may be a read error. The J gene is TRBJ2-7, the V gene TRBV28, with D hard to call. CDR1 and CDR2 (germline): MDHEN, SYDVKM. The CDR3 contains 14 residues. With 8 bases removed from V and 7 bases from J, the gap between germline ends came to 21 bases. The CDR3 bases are TGTGCCAGCGATAACGACGGGCCCCTCGGAGAGCAGTACTTC. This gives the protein CASDNDGPLGEQYF. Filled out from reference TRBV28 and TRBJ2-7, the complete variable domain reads DVKVTQSSRYLVKRTGEKVFLECVQDMDHENMFWYRQDPGLGLRLIYFSYDVKMKEKGDIPEGYSVSREKKERFSLILESASTNQTSMYLCASDNDGPLGEQYFGPGTRLTVT.

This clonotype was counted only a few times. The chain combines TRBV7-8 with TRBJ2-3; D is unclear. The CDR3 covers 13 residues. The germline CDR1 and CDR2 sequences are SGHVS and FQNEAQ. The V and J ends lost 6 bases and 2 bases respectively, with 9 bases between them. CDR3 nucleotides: TGTGCCAGCAGGGAGAGGAACACAGATACGCAGTATTTT. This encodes CASRERNTDTQYF.

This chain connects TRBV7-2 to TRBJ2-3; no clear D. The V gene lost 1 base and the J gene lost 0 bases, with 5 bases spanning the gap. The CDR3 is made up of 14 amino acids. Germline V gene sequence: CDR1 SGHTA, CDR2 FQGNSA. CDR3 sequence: CASSLGYSTDTQYF. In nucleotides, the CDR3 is TGTGCCAGCAGCTTAGGGTACAGCACAGATACGCAGTATTTT.

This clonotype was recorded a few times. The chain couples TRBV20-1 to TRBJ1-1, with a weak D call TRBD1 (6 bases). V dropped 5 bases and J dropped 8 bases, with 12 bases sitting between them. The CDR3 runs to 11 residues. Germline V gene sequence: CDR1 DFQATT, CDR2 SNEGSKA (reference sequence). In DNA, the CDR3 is TGCAGTGCTTTCAGGGGTCCCGAAGCTTTCTTT. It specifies CSAFRGPEAFF.

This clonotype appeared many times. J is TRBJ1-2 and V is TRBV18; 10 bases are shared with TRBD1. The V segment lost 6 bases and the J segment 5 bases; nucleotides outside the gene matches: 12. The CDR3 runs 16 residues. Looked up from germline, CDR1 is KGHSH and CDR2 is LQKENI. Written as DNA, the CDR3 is TGTGCCAGCTCTCCCCAACCGGGACAGGGGACGTATGGCTACACCTTC. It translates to CASSPQPGQGTYGYTF.

The CDR3 DNA reads TGTGCCTGGAGCAGGAAGGGGGCCACGAGCACAGATACGCAGTATTTT. As protein: CAWSRKGATSTDTQYF. V gene TRBV30 combines with J gene TRBJ2-3, with TRBD1 identical over 7 bases. Trimming took 3 bases from V and 0 from J; bases not matched to a gene: 9. This CDR3 has 16 residues. The germline V gene encodes CDR1 GTSNPN and CDR2 SVGIG (reference sequence). Full variable domain (rest looked up from reference TRBV30 and TRBJ2-3): SQTIHQWPATLVQPVGSPLSLECTVEGTSNPNLYWYRQAAGRGLQLLFYSVGIGQISSEVPQNLSASRPQDRQFILSSKKLLLSDSGFYLCAWSRKGATSTDTQYFGPGTRLTVL.

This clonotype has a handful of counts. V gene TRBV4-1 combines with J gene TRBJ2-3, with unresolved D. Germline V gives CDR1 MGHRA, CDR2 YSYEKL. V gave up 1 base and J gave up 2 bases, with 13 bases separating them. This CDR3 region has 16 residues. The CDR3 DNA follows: TGCGCCAGCAGCCAAGGAGACCTACCAAACACAGATACGCAGTATTTT. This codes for CASSQGDLPNTDTQYF.

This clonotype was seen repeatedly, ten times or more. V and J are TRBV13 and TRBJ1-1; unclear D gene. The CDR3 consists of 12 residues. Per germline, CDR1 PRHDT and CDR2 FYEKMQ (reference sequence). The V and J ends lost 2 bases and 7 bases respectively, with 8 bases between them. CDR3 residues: CASSLSKGEAFF. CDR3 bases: TGTGCCAGCAGCTTAAGTAAGGGTGAAGCTTTCTTT.

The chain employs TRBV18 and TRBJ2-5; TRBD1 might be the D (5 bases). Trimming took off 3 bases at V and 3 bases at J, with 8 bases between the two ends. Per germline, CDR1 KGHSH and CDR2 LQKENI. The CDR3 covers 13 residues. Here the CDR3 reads CASSPGREETQYF. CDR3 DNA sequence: TGTGCCAGCTCACCGGGCAGGGAAGAGACCCAGTACTTC.

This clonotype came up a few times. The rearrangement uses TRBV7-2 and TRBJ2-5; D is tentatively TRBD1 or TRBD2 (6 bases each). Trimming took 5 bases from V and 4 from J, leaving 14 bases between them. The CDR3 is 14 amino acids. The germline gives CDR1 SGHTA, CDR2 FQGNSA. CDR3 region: CASSPRGAGETQYF. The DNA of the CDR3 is TGTGCCAGCAGCCCAAGGGGGGCCGGAGAGACCCAGTACTTC.

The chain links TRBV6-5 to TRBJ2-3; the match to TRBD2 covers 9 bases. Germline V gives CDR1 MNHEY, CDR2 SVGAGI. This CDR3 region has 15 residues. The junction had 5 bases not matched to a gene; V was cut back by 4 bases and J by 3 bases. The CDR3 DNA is TGTGCCAGCAGTTTAGCGGGGGCCTTGACAGATACGCAGTATTTT. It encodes CASSLAGALTDTQYF.

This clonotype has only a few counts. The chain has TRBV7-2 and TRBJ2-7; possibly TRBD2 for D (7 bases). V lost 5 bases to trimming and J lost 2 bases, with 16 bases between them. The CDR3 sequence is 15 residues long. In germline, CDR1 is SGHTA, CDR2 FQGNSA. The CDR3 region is CASSGGRRGTYEQYF. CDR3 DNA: TGTGCCAGCAGCGGGGGGCGGCGGGGGACCTACGAGCAGTACTTC.

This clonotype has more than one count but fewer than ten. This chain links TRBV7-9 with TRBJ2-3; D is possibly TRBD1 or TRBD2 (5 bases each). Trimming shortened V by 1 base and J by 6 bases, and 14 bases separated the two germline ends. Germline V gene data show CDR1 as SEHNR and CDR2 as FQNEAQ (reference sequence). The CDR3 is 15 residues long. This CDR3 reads CASSLVDWGMDTQYF. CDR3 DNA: TGTGCCAGCAGCTTAGTAGATTGGGGGATGGATACGCAGTATTTT.

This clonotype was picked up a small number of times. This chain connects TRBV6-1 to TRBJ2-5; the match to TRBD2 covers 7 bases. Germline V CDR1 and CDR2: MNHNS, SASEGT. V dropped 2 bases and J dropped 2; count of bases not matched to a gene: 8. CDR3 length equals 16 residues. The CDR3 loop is CASSERASGPQETQYF. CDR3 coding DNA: TGTGCCAGCAGTGAACGGGCTAGCGGCCCTCAAGAGACCCAGTACTTC.

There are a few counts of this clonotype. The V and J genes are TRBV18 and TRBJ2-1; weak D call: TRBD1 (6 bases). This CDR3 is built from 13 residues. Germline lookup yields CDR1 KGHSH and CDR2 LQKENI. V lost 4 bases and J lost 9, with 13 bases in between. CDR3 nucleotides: TGTGCCAGCTCACGCGACGGACAGACTGAGCAGTTCTTC. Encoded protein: CASSRDGQTEQFF.

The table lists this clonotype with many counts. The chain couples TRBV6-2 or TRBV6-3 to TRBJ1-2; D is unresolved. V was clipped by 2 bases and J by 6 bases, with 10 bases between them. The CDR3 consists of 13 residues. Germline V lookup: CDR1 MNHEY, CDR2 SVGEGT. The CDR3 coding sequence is TGTGCCAGCAGTTACAAGGAAGTGAATGGCTACACCTTC. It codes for CASSYKEVNGYTF.

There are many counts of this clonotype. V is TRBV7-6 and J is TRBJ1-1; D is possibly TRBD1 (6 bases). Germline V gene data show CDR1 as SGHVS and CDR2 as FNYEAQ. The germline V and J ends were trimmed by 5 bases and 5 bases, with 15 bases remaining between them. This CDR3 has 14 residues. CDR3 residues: CASSVGGRGTEAFF. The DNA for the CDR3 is TGTGCCAGCAGCGTTGGGGGGAGGGGGACTGAAGCTTTCTTT.

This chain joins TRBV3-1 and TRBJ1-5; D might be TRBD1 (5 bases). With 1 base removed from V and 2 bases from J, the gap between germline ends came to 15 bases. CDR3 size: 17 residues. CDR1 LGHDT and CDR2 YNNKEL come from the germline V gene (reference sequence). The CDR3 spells CASSQVGGGVGNQPQHF. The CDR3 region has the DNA TGTGCCAGCAGCCAAGTGGGCGGGGGAGTCGGCAATCAGCCCCAGCATTTT.

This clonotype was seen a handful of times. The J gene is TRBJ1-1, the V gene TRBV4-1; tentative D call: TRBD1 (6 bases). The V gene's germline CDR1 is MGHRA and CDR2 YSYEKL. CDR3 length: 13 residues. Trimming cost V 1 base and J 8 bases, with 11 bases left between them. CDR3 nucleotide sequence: TGCGCCAGCAGCCAAGTAGGGGGGCGGGAAGCTTTCTTT. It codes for CASSQVGGREAFF.

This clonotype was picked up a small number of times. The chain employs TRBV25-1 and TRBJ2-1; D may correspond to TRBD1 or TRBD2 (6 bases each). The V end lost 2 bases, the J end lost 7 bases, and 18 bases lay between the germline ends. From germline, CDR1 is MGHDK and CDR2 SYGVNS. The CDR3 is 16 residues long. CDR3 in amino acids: CASSERFRGVRNEQFF. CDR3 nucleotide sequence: TGTGCCAGCAGTGAAAGATTTAGGGGGGTTAGGAATGAGCAGTTCTTC.

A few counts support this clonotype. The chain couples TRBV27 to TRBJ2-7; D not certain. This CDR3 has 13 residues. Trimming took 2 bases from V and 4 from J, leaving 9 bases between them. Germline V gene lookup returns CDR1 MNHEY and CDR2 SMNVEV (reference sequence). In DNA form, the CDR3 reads TGTGCCAGCAGTTTAACCAGAAGATACGAGCAGTACTTC. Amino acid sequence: CASSLTRRYEQYF.

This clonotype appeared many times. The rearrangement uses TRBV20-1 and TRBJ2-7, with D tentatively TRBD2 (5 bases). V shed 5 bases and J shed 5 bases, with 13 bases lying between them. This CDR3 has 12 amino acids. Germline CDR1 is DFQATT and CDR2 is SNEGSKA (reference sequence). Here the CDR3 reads CSADRDPHEQYF. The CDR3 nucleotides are TGCAGTGCTGACCGGGATCCCCACGAGCAGTACTTC.

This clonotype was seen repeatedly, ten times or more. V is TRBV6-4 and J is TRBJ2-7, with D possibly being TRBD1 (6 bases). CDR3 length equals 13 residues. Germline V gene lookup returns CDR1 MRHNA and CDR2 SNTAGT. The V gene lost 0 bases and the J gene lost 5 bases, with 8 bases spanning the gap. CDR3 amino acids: CASSDSKGDEQYF. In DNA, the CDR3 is TGTGCCAGCAGTGACTCGAAGGGGGACGAGCAGTACTTC.

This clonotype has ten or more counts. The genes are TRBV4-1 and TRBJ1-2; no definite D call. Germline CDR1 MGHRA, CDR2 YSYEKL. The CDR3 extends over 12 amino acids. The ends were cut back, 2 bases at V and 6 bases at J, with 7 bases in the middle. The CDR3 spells CASSQNRNGYTF. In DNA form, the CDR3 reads TGCGCCAGCAGCCAAAATCGGAATGGCTACACCTTC.

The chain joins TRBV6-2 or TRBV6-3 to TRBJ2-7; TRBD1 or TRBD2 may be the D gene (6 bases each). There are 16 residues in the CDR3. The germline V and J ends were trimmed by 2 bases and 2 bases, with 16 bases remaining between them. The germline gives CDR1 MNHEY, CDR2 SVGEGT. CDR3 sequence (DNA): TGTGCCAGCAGTTACGAGTTCGGGGGCCAAACCTACGAGCAGTACTTC. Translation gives CASSYEFGGQTYEQYF.

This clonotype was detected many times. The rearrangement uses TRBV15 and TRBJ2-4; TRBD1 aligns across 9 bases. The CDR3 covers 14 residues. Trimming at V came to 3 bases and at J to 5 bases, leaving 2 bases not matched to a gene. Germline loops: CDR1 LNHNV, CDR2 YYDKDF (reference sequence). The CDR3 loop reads CATSRRQGENIQYF. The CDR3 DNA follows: TGTGCCACCAGCAGGAGACAGGGGGAAAACATTCAGTACTTC.